This T cell receptor beta chain was identified during a study of T cell responses to AZD1222 COVID-19 vaccine. Using immunoSEQ multiplex PCR, the repertoire was profiled, and TCRdb retains in-frame clones only, with some absent. In the table there are about 84,000 clones, 75% to 90% of which are singletons. General study results and limits: At study baseline, merely six AZD1222 recipients were seropositive. Donors in the cohort were predominantly white British and more often female, and clonal diversity was possibly underestimated. Reports indicate that nearly half of spike-specific TCRs are directed at unmutated variant regions.

Pooling covered second doses at about 4 or about 12 weeks. On this clone: Its antigen is still unknown.

Per the germline V gene, CDR1 is MDHEN and CDR2 is SYDVKM. The CDR3 consists of 14 residues. V was cut by 2 bases and J by 4 bases, with 9 bases left in between. Specimen: peripheral blood, collected 28 days after the second AZD1222 dose. The sequence was obtained from an adult who received the AZD1222 COVID-19 vaccine. The rearrangement links TRBV28 to TRBJ2-1, with D perhaps TRBD1 (6 bases). CDR3 sequence reads: CASSLGGQYNEQFF. DNA of the CDR3: TGTGCCAGCAGTTTAGGTGGACAGTACAATGAGCAGTTCTTC. The whole variable domain, filled in from reference TRBV28 and TRBJ2-1, reads DVKVTQSSRYLVKRTGEKVFLECVQDMDHENMFWYRQDPGLGLRLIYFSYDVKMKEKGDIPEGYSVSREKKERFSLILESASTNQTSMYLCASSLGGQYNEQFFGPGTRLTVL.